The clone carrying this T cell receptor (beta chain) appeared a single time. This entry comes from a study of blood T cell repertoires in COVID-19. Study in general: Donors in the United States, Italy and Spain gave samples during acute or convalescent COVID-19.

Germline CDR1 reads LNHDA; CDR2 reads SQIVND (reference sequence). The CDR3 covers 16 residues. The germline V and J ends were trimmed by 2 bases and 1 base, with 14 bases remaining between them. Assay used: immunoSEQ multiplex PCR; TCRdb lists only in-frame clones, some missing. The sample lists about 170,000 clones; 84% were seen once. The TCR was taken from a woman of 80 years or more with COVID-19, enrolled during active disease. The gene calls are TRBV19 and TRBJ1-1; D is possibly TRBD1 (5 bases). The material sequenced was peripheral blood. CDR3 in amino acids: CASSIYGGTANTEAFF. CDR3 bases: TGTGCCAGTAGTATATACGGGGGAACAGCGAACACTGAAGCTTTCTTT.